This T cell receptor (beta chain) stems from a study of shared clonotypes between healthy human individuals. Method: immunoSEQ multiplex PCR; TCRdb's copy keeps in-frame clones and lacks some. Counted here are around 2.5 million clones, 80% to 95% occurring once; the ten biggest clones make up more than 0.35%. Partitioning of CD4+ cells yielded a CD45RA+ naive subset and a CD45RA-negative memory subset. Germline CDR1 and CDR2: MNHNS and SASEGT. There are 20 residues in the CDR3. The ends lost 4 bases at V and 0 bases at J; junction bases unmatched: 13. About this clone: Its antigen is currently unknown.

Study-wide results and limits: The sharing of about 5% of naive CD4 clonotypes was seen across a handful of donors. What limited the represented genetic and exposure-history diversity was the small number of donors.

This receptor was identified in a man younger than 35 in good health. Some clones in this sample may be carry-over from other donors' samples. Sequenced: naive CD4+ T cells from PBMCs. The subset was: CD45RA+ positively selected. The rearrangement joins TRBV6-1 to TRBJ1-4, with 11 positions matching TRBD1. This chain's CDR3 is CASSGYPGQGEEATNEKLFF. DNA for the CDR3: TGTGCCAGCAGTGGGTATCCGGGACAGGGGGAAGAGGCAACTAATGAAAAACTGTTTTTT.